The entry below describes one T cell receptor beta chain. The data derive from a study of blood T cell repertoires in COVID-19. The method was immunoSEQ multiplex PCR; TCRdb's version includes in-frame clones alone and lacks a portion of them. The data hold 400,000 to 450,000 clones, with 90% observed a single time. Deletions cut 1 base from V and 3 bases from J, with 13 bases between. The CDR3 has 15 residues. The chain recombines TRBV23-1 with TRBJ2-7, with D possibly TRBD1 on 5 matching bases. TRBV23-1 is reported as an ORF; its role is uncertain. Sequencing used PBMCs or T cells enriched from blood (not recorded which). The sequence was obtained from a man aged 18 to 30 who had recovered from COVID-19. CDR3 sequence: CASSQFRQGFYEQYF. CDR3 nucleotides: TGCGCCAGCAGTCAATTCCGGCAGGGCTTCTACGAGCAGTACTTC.